This is a list of T cell receptor beta chains from one sample in a study of blood T cell repertoires in COVID-19. The protocol was immunoSEQ multiplex PCR, while the TCRdb copy is restricted to in-frame clones and leaves out a portion. The sample shows 120,000 or so clones, roughly 88% of them seen only once. Sequenced sample: peripheral blood. These receptors all come from a woman older than 75 with acute or convalescent COVID-19. Each CDR3 is given with its conserved first and last residue. Each record gives: J gene, D gene, V gene, clone size, CDR3 DNA, CDR3 protein. D genes are given only for firm matches. Clone size is not always given. Where it is, it says once, few, many or a class for expanded clones.

j_call: TRBJ2-2
d_call: TRBD1
v_call: TRBV29-1
clone_size: NA
cdr3_nt: TGCAGCGTGCGGACAGGAGGAACCGGGGAGCTGTTTTTT
cdr3_aa: CSVRTGGTGELFF

j_call: TRBJ1-1
d_call: TRBD1
v_call: TRBV19
clone_size: NA
cdr3_nt: TGTGCCAGTAGTGGAGGACAGGTCGCTGAAGCTTTCTTT
cdr3_aa: CASSGGQVAEAFF

j_call: TRBJ2-5
d_call: TRBD1
v_call: TRBV6-6
clone_size: NA
cdr3_nt: TGTGCCAGCAGTTACTCGATGGAGACAGGGCAAGAGACCCAGTACTTC
cdr3_aa: CASSYSMETGQETQYF

j_call: TRBJ2-5
d_call: TRBD1
v_call: TRBV7-6
clone_size: NA
cdr3_nt: TGTGCCAGCAGTTCTGACAGGGGAAGTGGGGAGACCCAGTACTTC
cdr3_aa: CASSSDRGSGETQYF

j_call: TRBJ1-2
d_call: NA
v_call: TRBV4-3
clone_size: NA
cdr3_nt: TGCGCCAGCAGCCAAGGATGGGACTTACGACAGTACTATGGCTACACCTTC
cdr3_aa: CASSQGWDLRQYYGYTF

j_call: TRBJ2-1
d_call: TRBD2
v_call: TRBV2
clone_size: NA
cdr3_nt: TGTGCCAGCAGTAGCGGGGGGGCTTCCTACAATGAGCAGTTCTTC
cdr3_aa: CASSSGGASYNEQFF

j_call: TRBJ1-2
d_call: TRBD1
v_call: TRBV29-1
clone_size: NA
cdr3_nt: TGCAGCGTTTACAGGGGGTATGGCTACACCTTC
cdr3_aa: CSVYRGYGYTF

j_call: TRBJ1-6
d_call: NA
v_call: TRBV7-6
clone_size: NA
cdr3_nt: TGTGCCAGCAGCCAGGGGCAGGGGCTGAATTCACCCCTCCACTTT
cdr3_aa: CASSQGQGLNSPLHF

j_call: TRBJ1-6
d_call: TRBD1
v_call: TRBV19
clone_size: once
cdr3_nt: TGTGCCAGTAGCATAATCATGACAGGGAATCGATCACCCCTCCACTTT
cdr3_aa: CASSIIMTGNRSPLHF

j_call: TRBJ1-6
d_call: TRBD1
v_call: TRBV5-1
clone_size: once
cdr3_nt: TGCGCCAGCAGCTTTACAGGGGACGCCTTAACTTCACCCCTCCACTTT
cdr3_aa: CASSFTGDALTSPLHF

j_call: TRBJ1-2
d_call: TRBD1
v_call: TRBV11-2
clone_size: NA
cdr3_nt: TGTGCCAGCAGCCTGGACAGGAACTATGGCTACACCTTC
cdr3_aa: CASSLDRNYGYTF

j_call: TRBJ2-7
d_call: TRBD2
v_call: TRBV30
clone_size: few
cdr3_nt: TGTGCCTGGAGAGGGAGGGCATACTCCTACGAGCAGTACTTC
cdr3_aa: CAWRGRAYSYEQYF

j_call: TRBJ2-1
d_call: TRBD2
v_call: TRBV4-1
clone_size: NA
cdr3_nt: TGCGCCAGCAGCCGGGGGGGACTAGCGGGATACAATGAGCAGTTCTTC
cdr3_aa: CASSRGGLAGYNEQFF

j_call: TRBJ2-1
d_call: TRBD2
v_call: TRBV4-2
clone_size: NA
cdr3_nt: TGTGCCAGCAGCCGAGGCCAGGCCACTAGCGGGGGGGCCGAGGAGCAGTTCTTC
cdr3_aa: CASSRGQATSGGAEEQFF

j_call: TRBJ2-1
d_call: TRBD2
v_call: TRBV7-8
clone_size: few
cdr3_nt: TGTGCCAGCGGACTAGCGTTGGGCTCCTACAATGAGCAGTTCTTC
cdr3_aa: CASGLALGSYNEQFF

j_call: TRBJ2-5
d_call: TRBD2
v_call: TRBV9
clone_size: NA
cdr3_nt: TGTGCCAGCAGCCTCTCGGCGGGGGGGGAGACCCAGTACTTC
cdr3_aa: CASSLSAGGETQYF

j_call: TRBJ2-2
d_call: TRBD1
v_call: TRBV5-4
clone_size: NA
cdr3_nt: TGTGCCAGCAGCTCTCAGGGGGCGTACGGGGAGCTGTTTTTT
cdr3_aa: CASSSQGAYGELFF

j_call: TRBJ2-5
d_call: NA
v_call: TRBV4-3
clone_size: NA
cdr3_nt: TGCGCCAGCAGCCAAGATCGGGTTTCGGAGACCCAGTACTTC
cdr3_aa: CASSQDRVSETQYF

j_call: TRBJ2-7
d_call: NA
v_call: TRBV3-1/TRBV3-2
clone_size: NA
cdr3_nt: TGTGCCAGCAGCCAAGATGGGGGGACCTACGAGCAGTACTTC
cdr3_aa: CASSQDGGTYEQYF

j_call: TRBJ1-2
d_call: NA
v_call: TRBV12-3/TRBV12-4
clone_size: NA
cdr3_nt: TGTGCCAGCAGTTCCCGGGGGTATGGCTACACCTTC
cdr3_aa: CASSSRGYGYTF

j_call: TRBJ2-7
d_call: TRBD1
v_call: TRBV13
clone_size: NA
cdr3_nt: TGTGCCAGCAGCTTAGACGGGACAGGGGGTAGAGAGCAGTACTTC
cdr3_aa: CASSLDGTGGREQYF

j_call: TRBJ2-1
d_call: TRBD2
v_call: TRBV9
clone_size: NA
cdr3_nt: TGTGCCAGCAGCACACTAGCGGGATTTGAGGGGAATGAGCAGTTCTTC
cdr3_aa: CASSTLAGFEGNEQFF

j_call: TRBJ2-7
d_call: NA
v_call: TRBV19
clone_size: NA
cdr3_nt: TGTGCCAGTAGTACATCGACAAACTACGAGCAGTACTTC
cdr3_aa: CASSTSTNYEQYF

j_call: TRBJ1-3
d_call: TRBD1
v_call: TRBV3-1/TRBV3-2
clone_size: NA
cdr3_nt: TGTGCCAGCAGCCAAGATCTGGGACAGCGGGCCATATATTTT
cdr3_aa: CASSQDLGQRAIYF

j_call: TRBJ1-1
d_call: NA
v_call: TRBV7-9
clone_size: NA
cdr3_nt: TGTGCCAGCAGCTTGAATTTCGTACAGAACACTGAAGCTTTCTTT
cdr3_aa: CASSLNFVQNTEAFF

j_call: TRBJ2-5
d_call: TRBD1
v_call: TRBV7-2
clone_size: NA
cdr3_nt: TGTGCCAGCAGCCTAGGGACAGGTGGGGAGACCCAGTACTTC
cdr3_aa: CASSLGTGGETQYF

j_call: TRBJ2-3
d_call: TRBD2
v_call: TRBV6-6
clone_size: NA
cdr3_nt: TGTGCCAGCAGACGAAAAGCGGGGACTAGTGTCATCGATACGCAGTATTTT
cdr3_aa: CASRRKAGTSVIDTQYF

j_call: TRBJ2-7
d_call: TRBD1
v_call: TRBV7-3
clone_size: NA
cdr3_nt: TGTGCCAGCAGCTCAAACAGGGGCGAGCAGTACTTC
cdr3_aa: CASSSNRGEQYF

j_call: TRBJ1-1
d_call: NA
v_call: TRBV9
clone_size: few
cdr3_nt: TGTGCCAGCAGCGCAAACGTAGGGGGTAGCACTGAAGCTTTCTTT
cdr3_aa: CASSANVGGSTEAFF

j_call: TRBJ2-2
d_call: TRBD2
v_call: TRBV4-1
clone_size: NA
cdr3_nt: TGCGCCAGCAGCCAAGGGAGCGGGAGAGTCGGGTCCGGGGAGCTGTTTTTT
cdr3_aa: CASSQGSGRVGSGELFF

j_call: TRBJ2-6
d_call: NA
v_call: TRBV28
clone_size: NA
cdr3_nt: TGTGCCAGCAGTTTATTCGGCAGGGGCAGCTCTGGGGCCAACGTCCTGACTTTC
cdr3_aa: CASSLFGRGSSGANVLTF

j_call: TRBJ1-4
d_call: TRBD1
v_call: TRBV5-4
clone_size: NA
cdr3_nt: TGTGCCAGCAGCTCCGGACAGGGAGGGGATGAAAAACTGTTTTTT
cdr3_aa: CASSSGQGGDEKLFF

j_call: TRBJ2-4
d_call: TRBD1
v_call: TRBV18
clone_size: NA
cdr3_nt: TGTGCCAGCTCACTACAGGGGGCAGGCATTCAGTACTTC
cdr3_aa: CASSLQGAGIQYF

j_call: TRBJ1-1
d_call: NA
v_call: TRBV20-1
clone_size: NA
cdr3_nt: TGCAGTGCTAGTACAGACCCCAGAACTGAAGCTTTCTTT
cdr3_aa: CSASTDPRTEAFF

j_call: TRBJ2-1
d_call: NA
v_call: TRBV7-8
clone_size: NA
cdr3_nt: TGTGCCAGCAGCTTAGCGGCAATTGGCGAGCAGTTCTTC
cdr3_aa: CASSLAAIGEQFF

j_call: TRBJ2-3
d_call: TRBD2
v_call: TRBV6-2/TRBV6-3
clone_size: once
cdr3_nt: TGTGCCAGCAGTTACTCCACCGGGACTAGCGGGGAGTCTAGCACAGATACGCAGTATTTT
cdr3_aa: CASSYSTGTSGESSTDTQYF

j_call: TRBJ1-1
d_call: NA
v_call: TRBV4-2
clone_size: NA
cdr3_nt: TGTGCCAGCAGCCAAGACGGGGGGAACACTGAAGCTTTCTTT
cdr3_aa: CASSQDGGNTEAFF

j_call: TRBJ2-1
d_call: NA
v_call: TRBV10-3
clone_size: NA
cdr3_nt: TGTGCCATCAGCGGGACCTACAATGAGCAGTTCTTC
cdr3_aa: CAISGTYNEQFF

j_call: TRBJ1-2
d_call: NA
v_call: TRBV28
clone_size: NA
cdr3_nt: TGTGCCAGCATCCTGGGTGGGGAGCACTATGGCTACACCTTC
cdr3_aa: CASILGGEHYGYTF

j_call: TRBJ2-1
d_call: TRBD2
v_call: TRBV4-3
clone_size: NA
cdr3_nt: TGCGCCAGCAGCCAAGATCCGGGGGGGGCTAGTGAGCAGTTCTTC
cdr3_aa: CASSQDPGGASEQFF

j_call: TRBJ2-7
d_call: NA
v_call: TRBV6-5
clone_size: NA
cdr3_nt: TGTGCCACCACTACCGGGCCCAGGGTCTGGCAGTACTTC
cdr3_aa: CATTTGPRVWQYF

j_call: TRBJ1-2
d_call: TRBD1
v_call: TRBV19
clone_size: few
cdr3_nt: TGTGCCAGTAGTTTTACGGACAGGGAGAATGGCTACACCTTC
cdr3_aa: CASSFTDRENGYTF

j_call: TRBJ1-4
d_call: TRBD1
v_call: TRBV3-1/TRBV3-2
clone_size: NA
cdr3_nt: TGTGCCAGCAGCCTGGGGACAGGGGACCAGAGTGAAAAACTGTTTTTT
cdr3_aa: CASSLGTGDQSEKLFF

j_call: TRBJ2-7
d_call: TRBD2
v_call: TRBV23-1
clone_size: once
cdr3_nt: TGCGCCAGCAGTCAACCCAACCCTAAGACTAGCGGGGATTACGAGCAGTACTTC
cdr3_aa: CASSQPNPKTSGDYEQYF

j_call: TRBJ2-2
d_call: NA
v_call: TRBV5-1
clone_size: NA
cdr3_nt: TGCGCCAGCGCACGGATAGCCGCGGGAAACACCGGGGAGCTGTTTTTT
cdr3_aa: CASARIAAGNTGELFF

j_call: TRBJ1-3
d_call: NA
v_call: TRBV4-2
clone_size: NA
cdr3_nt: TGTGCCAGCAGCCAAGACCTGGTATTTGGGGCCTCTGGAAACACCATATATTTT
cdr3_aa: CASSQDLVFGASGNTIYF

j_call: TRBJ1-2
d_call: TRBD1
v_call: TRBV6-2/TRBV6-3
clone_size: few
cdr3_nt: TGTGCCAGCAGTTTTGACAGGGGTAATGGCTACACCTTC
cdr3_aa: CASSFDRGNGYTF

j_call: TRBJ1-1
d_call: TRBD1
v_call: TRBV6-2/TRBV6-3
clone_size: NA
cdr3_nt: TGTGCCAGCAGCCGGGACAGGGGGAACACTGAAGCTTTCTTT
cdr3_aa: CASSRDRGNTEAFF

j_call: TRBJ1-4
d_call: TRBD1
v_call: TRBV5-1
clone_size: NA
cdr3_nt: TGCGCCAGCAGCCGGTCCCGGGACAGGGTATCTAATGAAAAACTGTTTTTT
cdr3_aa: CASSRSRDRVSNEKLFF

j_call: TRBJ2-7
d_call: NA
v_call: TRBV6-5
clone_size: NA
cdr3_nt: TGTGCCAGCAGTCGCAACGACAGGTTTGGGGAGCAGTACTTC
cdr3_aa: CASSRNDRFGEQYF

j_call: TRBJ1-1
d_call: NA
v_call: TRBV29-1
clone_size: once
cdr3_nt: TGCAGCGCTTCTCGGGGCACTGAAGCTTTCTTT
cdr3_aa: CSASRGTEAFF

j_call: TRBJ2-1
d_call: TRBD2
v_call: TRBV15
clone_size: NA
cdr3_nt: TGTGCCACCAGCAGAGTTGCGGGAGGGCCCGTGGATGAGCAGTTCTTC
cdr3_aa: CATSRVAGGPVDEQFF

j_call: TRBJ1-2
d_call: TRBD1
v_call: TRBV5-5
clone_size: few
cdr3_nt: TGTGCCAGCAGCTATGGGACAGGGGCTGGCTACACCTTC
cdr3_aa: CASSYGTGAGYTF

j_call: TRBJ1-2
d_call: NA
v_call: TRBV27
clone_size: once
cdr3_nt: TGTGCCAGCAGCCCCAGATCCGCCAACTATGGCTACACCTTC
cdr3_aa: CASSPRSANYGYTF

j_call: TRBJ1-6
d_call: NA
v_call: TRBV10-3
clone_size: NA
cdr3_nt: TGTGCCATCAGTGAGTCGGCCAGGGGAACCTCACCCCTCCACTTT
cdr3_aa: CAISESARGTSPLHF

j_call: TRBJ1-2
d_call: TRBD1
v_call: TRBV29-1
clone_size: once
cdr3_nt: TGCAGCGTTGGAGAGGGAAGACAGGGATATGGCTACACCTTC
cdr3_aa: CSVGEGRQGYGYTF

j_call: TRBJ1-4
d_call: NA
v_call: TRBV6-1
clone_size: NA
cdr3_nt: TGTGCCAGCAGTGAAAGACTAATTGGGGAAAAACTGTTTTTT
cdr3_aa: CASSERLIGEKLFF

j_call: TRBJ2-7
d_call: TRBD2
v_call: TRBV5-1
clone_size: NA
cdr3_nt: TGCGCCAGCAGCTTGGGGGCGGGGGGCGAGCAGTACTTC
cdr3_aa: CASSLGAGGEQYF

j_call: TRBJ1-6
d_call: NA
v_call: TRBV6-1
clone_size: NA
cdr3_nt: TGTGCCAGCAGCTACGACCCAGGGGAAGCGTCACCCCTCCACTTT
cdr3_aa: CASSYDPGEASPLHF